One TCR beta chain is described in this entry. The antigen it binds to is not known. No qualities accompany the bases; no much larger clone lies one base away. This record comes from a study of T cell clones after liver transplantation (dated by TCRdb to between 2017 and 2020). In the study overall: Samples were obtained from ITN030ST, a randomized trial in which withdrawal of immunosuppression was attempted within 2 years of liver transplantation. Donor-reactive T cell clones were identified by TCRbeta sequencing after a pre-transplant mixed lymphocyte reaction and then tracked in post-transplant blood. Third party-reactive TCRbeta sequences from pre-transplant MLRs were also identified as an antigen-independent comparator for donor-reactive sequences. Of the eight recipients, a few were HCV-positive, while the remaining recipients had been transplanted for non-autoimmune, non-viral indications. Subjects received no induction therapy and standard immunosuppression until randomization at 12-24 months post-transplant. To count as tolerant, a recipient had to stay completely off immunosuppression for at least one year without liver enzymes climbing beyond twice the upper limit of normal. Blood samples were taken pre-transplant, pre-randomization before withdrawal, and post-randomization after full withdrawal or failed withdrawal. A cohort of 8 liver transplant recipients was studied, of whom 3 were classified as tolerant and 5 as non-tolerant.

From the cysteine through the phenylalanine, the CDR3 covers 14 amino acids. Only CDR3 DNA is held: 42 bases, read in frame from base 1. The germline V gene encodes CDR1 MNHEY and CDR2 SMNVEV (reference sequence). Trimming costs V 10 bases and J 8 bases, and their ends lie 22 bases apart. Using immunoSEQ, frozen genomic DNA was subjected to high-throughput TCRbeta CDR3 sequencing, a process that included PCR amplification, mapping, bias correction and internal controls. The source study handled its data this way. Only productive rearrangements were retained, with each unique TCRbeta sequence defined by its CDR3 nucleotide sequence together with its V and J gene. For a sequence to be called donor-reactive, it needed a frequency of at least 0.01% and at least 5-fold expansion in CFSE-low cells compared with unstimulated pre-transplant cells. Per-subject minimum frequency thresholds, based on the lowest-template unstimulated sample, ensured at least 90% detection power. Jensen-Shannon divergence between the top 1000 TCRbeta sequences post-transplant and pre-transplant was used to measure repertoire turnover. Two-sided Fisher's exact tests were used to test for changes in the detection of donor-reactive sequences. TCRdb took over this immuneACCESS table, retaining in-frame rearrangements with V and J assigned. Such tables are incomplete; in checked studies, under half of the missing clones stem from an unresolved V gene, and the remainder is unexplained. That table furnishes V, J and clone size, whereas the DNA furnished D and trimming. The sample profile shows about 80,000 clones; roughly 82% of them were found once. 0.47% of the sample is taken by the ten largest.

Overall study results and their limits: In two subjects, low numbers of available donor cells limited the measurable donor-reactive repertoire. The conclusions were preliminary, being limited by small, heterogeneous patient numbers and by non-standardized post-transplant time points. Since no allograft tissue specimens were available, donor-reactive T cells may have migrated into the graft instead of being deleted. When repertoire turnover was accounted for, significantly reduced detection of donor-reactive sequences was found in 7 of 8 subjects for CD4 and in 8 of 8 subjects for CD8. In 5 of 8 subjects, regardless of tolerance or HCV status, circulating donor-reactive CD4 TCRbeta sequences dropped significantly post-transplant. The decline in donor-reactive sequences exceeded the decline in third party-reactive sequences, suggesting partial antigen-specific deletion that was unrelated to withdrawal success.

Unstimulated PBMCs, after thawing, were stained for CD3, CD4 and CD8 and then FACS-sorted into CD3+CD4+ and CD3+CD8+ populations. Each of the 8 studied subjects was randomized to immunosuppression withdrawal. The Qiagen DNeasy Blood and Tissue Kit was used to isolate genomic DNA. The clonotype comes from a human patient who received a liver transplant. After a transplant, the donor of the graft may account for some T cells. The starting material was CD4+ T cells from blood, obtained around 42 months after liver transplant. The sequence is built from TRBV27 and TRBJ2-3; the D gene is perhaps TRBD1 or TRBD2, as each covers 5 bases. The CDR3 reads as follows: CATKPGPMFGTQYF. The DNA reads TGTGCCACCAAACCGGGACCGATGTTTGGTACGCAGTATTTT.